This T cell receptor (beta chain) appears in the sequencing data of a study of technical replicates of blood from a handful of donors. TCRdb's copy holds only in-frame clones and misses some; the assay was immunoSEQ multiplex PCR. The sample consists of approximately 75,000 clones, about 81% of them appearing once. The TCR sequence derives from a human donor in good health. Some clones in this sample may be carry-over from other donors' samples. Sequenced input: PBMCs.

Here the CDR3 reads CASVKGGTETQYF. CDR3 sequence (DNA): TGTGCTAGTGTCAAAGGGGGTACAGAGACCCAGTACTTC. This chain joins TRBV12-5 and TRBJ2-5; D is possibly TRBD1 (6 bases). The V end was cut by 7 bases, the J end by 4 bases, with 13 bases between. There are 13 residues in the CDR3. Germline V gene lookup returns CDR1 LGHNT and CDR2 FRNRAP. The full variable domain, in which reference TRBV12-5 and TRBJ2-5 provide the parts outside the CDR3, is DARVTQTPRHKVTEMGQEVTMRCQPILGHNTVFWYRQTMMQGLELLAYFRNRAPLDDSGMPKDRFSAEMPDATLATLKIQPSEPRDSAVYFCASVKGGTETQYFGPGTRLLVL.